This T cell receptor beta chain was obtained from a study of beta chain features in type 1 diabetes. Study-level points and caveats: In type 1 diabetes patients, VDJ junctions had fewer insertions; deletions at these junctions were more frequent. Whether HLA type affects TCRB rearrangement stayed undetermined in the present work. TCRB repertoires of naive, central memory and Treg cells appeared more similar among patients than among healthy donors. A moderate, significant TCRB CDR3 shortening appeared in type 1 diabetes across four CD4+ subsets.

Every bit of the isolated RNA underwent reverse transcription, so sequencing read expressed TCRB transcripts. Profiling relied on immunoSEQ multiplex PCR, and the TCRdb table lists in-frame clones only, not all of them. The sample holds 200,000 to 250,000 clones, 7.5% to 10% seen once. This clone was seen a few times. Its antigen is currently unknown. This clonotype originated in a woman younger than 30 in good health. Sequenced sample: naive CD4+ T cells from blood.

CDR3 amino acids: CAWIVGGTGGTEAFF. The CDR3 DNA reads TGTGCCTGGATCGTAGGAGGGACAGGGGGCACTGAAGCTTTCTTT. The chain combines TRBV30 with TRBJ1-1; 11 bases map to TRBD1. CDR1 GTSNPN and CDR2 SVGIG come from the germline V gene (reference sequence). The length of the CDR3 is 15 residues. Trimming removed 4 bases from V and 4 bases from J; junction bases left unmatched: 8.